The 17 T cell receptor beta chains below all came from one sample that was sequenced in a study of T cell responses to AZD1222 COVID-19 vaccine. The table came from immunoSEQ multiplex PCR; TCRdb's copy has only in-frame clones and leaves some out. The table has 160,000 or so clones, about nine tenths seen once. Material: peripheral blood, obtained on day 0 of AZD1222 vaccination. The receptor source for this set is an adult in good health.

CDR3 coding DNA: TGTGCCAGCAGCTTAAGGCAGGGGGCCGATAATTCACCCCTCCACTTT. Its protein is CASSLRQGADNSPLHF. The rearrangement links TRBV6-6 to TRBJ1-6; the match to TRBD1 covers 8 bases. Germline-derived CDR1 and CDR2 are MNHNY and SVGAGI (reference sequence). The CDR3 spans 16 residues. V shed 6 bases, J shed 5 bases, and the junction held 9 bases outside the gene matches.

The chain carries TRBV5-6 and TRBJ2-7; 10 positions agree with TRBD1. The V and J ends lost 0 bases and 3 bases, in that order; junction bases with no gene match: 6. The CDR3 is 16 amino acids. Germline V CDR1 and CDR2: SGHDT, YYEEEE. CDR3 loop: CASSLAGDRGLYEQYF. The CDR3 DNA reads TGTGCCAGCAGCTTGGCTGGGGACAGGGGCCTCTACGAGCAGTACTTC. Based on the CDR3 plus reference TRBV5-6 and TRBJ2-7, the full variable domain is DAGVTQSPTHLIKTRGQQVTLRCSPKSGHDTVSWYQQALGQGPQFIFQYYEEEERQRGNFPDRFSGHQFPNYSSELNVNALLLGDSALYLCASSLAGDRGLYEQYFGPGTRLTVT.

This chain joins TRBV28 and TRBJ1-5; possibly TRBD1 for D (5 bases). Trimming removed 5 bases from V and 11 bases from J, with 13 bases in between. CDR3 size: 12 residues. CDR1 is MDHEN, CDR2 SYDVKM, per germline. CDR3 residues: CASSRGTSAQHF. The CDR3 coding sequence is TGTGCCAGCAGTCGCGGGACGTCGGCCCAGCATTTT. The full variable domain, completed using reference TRBV28 and TRBJ1-5, is DVKVTQSSRYLVKRTGEKVFLECVQDMDHENMFWYRQDPGLGLRLIYFSYDVKMKEKGDIPEGYSVSREKKERFSLILESASTNQTSMYLCASSRGTSAQHFGDGTRLSIL.

This chain uses TRBV12-5 with TRBJ1-1, with TRBD1 matching over 10 bases. Germline lookup yields CDR1 LGHNT and CDR2 FRNRAP. The CDR3 has 16 residues. J was trimmed by 6 bases and V by 6 bases; bases with no gene match: 13. CDR3 nucleotides: TGTGCTAGTGGACGTCAATCGACAGGGGGCACTGCTGAAGCTTTCTTT. Amino acid sequence: CASGRQSTGGTAEAFF.

The chain links TRBV7-8 to TRBJ1-1; D might be TRBD1 (6 bases). This CDR3 comprises 13 residues. CDR1 SGHVS and CDR2 FQNEAQ come from the germline V gene. V was cut by 5 bases and J by 6 bases, with 13 bases left in between. CDR3 in amino acids: CASSPREGAEAFF. CDR3 coding DNA: TGTGCCAGCAGCCCCAGGGAGGGGGCTGAAGCTTTCTTT.

The rearrangement uses TRBV10-2 and TRBJ2-7; no reliable D call. V was shortened by 2 bases and J by 6 bases, with 11 bases between the two germline ends. Germline V gene sequence: CDR1 WSHSY, CDR2 SAAADI. The CDR3 spans 13 residues. This CDR3 reads CASSEATPGEQYF. The CDR3 DNA follows: TGCGCCAGCAGTGAGGCGACTCCCGGCGAGCAGTACTTC.

The chain carries TRBV18 and TRBJ2-2; the D gene is possibly TRBD1 (6 bases). The V end lost 2 bases, the J end lost 6 bases, and 7 bases lay between the germline ends. Per the germline V gene, CDR1 is KGHSH and CDR2 is LQKENI. The CDR3 loop spans 13 amino acids. CDR3 protein: CASSPSGAGELFF. The CDR3 DNA sequence: TGTGCCAGCTCACCATCAGGGGCCGGGGAGCTGTTTTTT.

This chain joins TRBV5-8 and TRBJ1-1; TRBD1 matches 9 bases. V shed 3 bases, J shed 1 base, and the junction held 7 bases outside the gene matches. Germline CDR1 and CDR2: SGHTS and YDEGEE. This CDR3 region has 16 residues. CDR3 DNA sequence: TGTGCCAGCAGCTATGACAGGGGGAATAGGAACACTGAAGCTTTCTTT. Translating gives CASSYDRGNRNTEAFF.

The CDR3 here is CASSVNTGEQYF. The DNA of the CDR3 is TGTGCCAGCAGCGTAAACACCGGGGAGCAGTACTTC. The chain uses TRBV9 and TRBJ2-7; D is ambiguous. The germline V and J ends were trimmed by 1 base and 7 bases, with 9 bases remaining between them. Germline CDR1 and CDR2: SGDLS and YYNGEE. The CDR3 length is 12 residues. Supplemented by reference TRBV9 and TRBJ2-7, the full variable domain reads DSGVTQTPKHLITATGQRVTLRCSPRSGDLSVYWYQQSLDQGLQFLIQYYNGEERAKGNILERFSAQQFPDLHSELNLSSLELGDSALYFCASSVNTGEQYFGPGTRLTVT.

This clone was detected a few times. The V gene is TRBV19, the J gene TRBJ2-5; 7 bases are shared with TRBD2. The CDR3 has 20 amino acids. Germline V gene lookup returns CDR1 LNHDA and CDR2 SQIVND (reference sequence). Trimming took 2 bases from V and 4 from J; bases not matched to a gene: 22. The CDR3 DNA is TGTGCCAGTAGTATACGGGCGAGCGGGGACCTATTTGGGAGAGGAGAGACCCAGTACTTC. This sequence encodes CASSIRASGDLFGRGETQYF.

The chain employs TRBV10-2 and TRBJ2-7, with 11 bases matching TRBD1. Germline V gene sequence: CDR1 WSHSY, CDR2 SAAADI. The CDR3 runs 15 residues. The junction had 9 bases not matched to a gene; V was cut back by 8 bases and J by 3 bases. The CDR3, as DNA: TGCGCCAGCCTTCGCAAGGGACAGGGGGACTACGAGCAGTACTTC. Protein sequence: CASLRKGQGDYEQYF.

V is TRBV24-1 and J is TRBJ2-7; D may correspond to TRBD1 or TRBD2 (6 bases each). The V end lost 2 bases, the J end lost 2 bases, and 15 bases lay between the germline ends. The CDR3 spans 16 residues. In germline, CDR1 is KGHDR, CDR2 SFDVKD. This chain's CDR3 is CATSDSGGPRTYEQYF. In DNA form, the CDR3 reads TGTGCCACCAGTGATTCTGGGGGGCCTAGAACCTACGAGCAGTACTTC.

The J gene is TRBJ1-1, the V gene TRBV6-1; D is ambiguous. Trimming pared 2 bases from V and 1 base from J, leaving 5 bases between. CDR3 length: 13 amino acids. From germline, CDR1 is MNHNS and CDR2 SASEGT. The CDR3 spells CASSEKGNTEAFF. The DNA for the CDR3 is TGTGCCAGCAGTGAAAAGGGGAACACTGAAGCTTTCTTT.

The sample holds many counts of this clone. V gene TRBV28 combines with J gene TRBJ2-7; D is unclear. This CDR3 has 19 residues. The germline V gene has CDR1 MDHEN and CDR2 SYDVKM. Between the trimmed V and J ends, which lost 3 bases and 7 bases, there was a span of 31 bases. DNA of the CDR3: TGTGCCAGCAGTTTGCCCTCTTCCCGACGAGAGCTCTTGTTCTTAGAGCAGTACTTC. It specifies CASSLPSSRRELLFLEQYF.

This chain uses TRBV5-6 with TRBJ2-5; tentative D call: TRBD1 (6 bases). The CDR3 runs to 12 residues. Germline V CDR1 and CDR2: SGHDT, YYEEEE. V was trimmed by 4 bases and J by 4 bases, leaving 8 bases between them. The CDR3 protein is CASSQDRETQYF. Written as DNA, the CDR3 is TGTGCCAGCAGCCAGGACAGAGAGACCCAGTACTTC. Variable domain in full (rest from reference TRBV5-6 and TRBJ2-5): DAGVTQSPTHLIKTRGQQVTLRCSPKSGHDTVSWYQQALGQGPQFIFQYYEEEERQRGNFPDRFSGHQFPNYSSELNVNALLLGDSALYLCASSQDRETQYFGPGTRLLVL.

This sequence joins TRBV19 and TRBJ2-3; 7 nucleotides line up with TRBD2. The CDR3 is 15 residues long. Looked up from germline, CDR1 is LNHDA and CDR2 is SQIVND (reference sequence). With V trimmed by 5 bases and J by 0 bases, 5 bases remained unmatched. The chain's CDR3 is CASSPLADSTDTQYF. The CDR3 DNA reads TGTGCCAGTAGTCCCCTAGCGGATAGCACAGATACGCAGTATTTT.

The genes are TRBV5-1 and TRBJ2-1; D gene ambiguous. The CDR3 length is 15 residues. V was clipped by 4 bases and J by 0 bases, with 11 bases between them. Germline V CDR1 and CDR2: SGHRS, YFSETQ. CDR3 protein: CASSATVSSYNEQFF. CDR3 coding DNA: TGCGCCAGCAGCGCTACCGTATCCTCCTACAATGAGCAGTTCTTC.